The 4 T cell receptor beta chains listed next were all sequenced from one sample in a study of blood T cells in healthy people across ages (dated by TCRdb to between 2015 and 2016). Libraries were constructed by 5' RACE. Instrument used: Illumina HiSeq 2500. The second PCR ran for roughly 7 to 11 cycles and used a J-beta primer mix along with a sample-barcoded 5' primer. Through fastp at Q25 and MiXCR, TCRdb rebuilt clones from the public reads, retaining in-frame beta chains. CDR3 protein sequences are deduplicated, and each keeps its most common genes and DNA. This sample has about 560,000 distinct CDR3 sequences in its table, and 25% to 35% of those were observed once. The ten largest clonotypes hold about 3.9% of the sample. The data were also submitted as part of a second study, on T cells of mothers and their children.

Sequencing used blood. These receptors came from a boy aged 2 to 10 in good health.

CDR3 sequence reads: CSARDIERVADTQYF. The CDR3, as DNA: TGCAGTGCTAGAGATATTGAGCGGGTTGCAGATACGCAGTATTTT. This chain connects TRBV20-1 to TRBJ2-3; TRBD2 is a possible D gene (6 bases). The CDR3 has 15 amino acids. Germline lookup yields CDR1 DFQATT and CDR2 SNEGSKA (reference sequence). V was shortened by 0 bases and J by 4 bases, with 14 bases between the two germline ends.

This clonotype was detected only a few times. The chain's CDR3 is CASSYSEGMHTEAFF. DNA for the CDR3: TGTGCCAGCAGTTACTCTGAGGGGATGCACACTGAAGCTTTCTTT. This chain connects TRBV6-5 to TRBJ1-1; maybe TRBD1 (5 bases). The CDR3 consists of 15 residues. V lost 0 bases to trimming and J lost 3 bases, with 11 bases between them. Germline lookup yields CDR1 MNHEY and CDR2 SVGAGI.

V gene TRBV5-1 combines with J gene TRBJ2-1; no clear D. The closer fit of TRBJ2-7 to the DNA end suggests the J call may be wrong. In germline, CDR1 is SGHRS, CDR2 YFSETQ. The CDR3 is 14 amino acids. The CDR3 region is CASRLWLQLDEQYF. As DNA, the CDR3 is TGCGCCAGCAGACTGTGGTTGCAATTGGACGAGCAGTACTTC.

In this sample, this clonotype turned up a few times. The chain has TRBV12-3 or TRBV12-4 and TRBJ1-1; 7 positions match TRBD1. The CDR3 has 14 amino acids. Unmatched junction bases numbered 0, after V lost 1 base and J lost 1 base. Here the CDR3 DNA reads TGTGCCAGCAGTTTAGAGGGGGCGAACACTGAAGCTTTCTTT. Protein: CASSLEGANTEAFF.